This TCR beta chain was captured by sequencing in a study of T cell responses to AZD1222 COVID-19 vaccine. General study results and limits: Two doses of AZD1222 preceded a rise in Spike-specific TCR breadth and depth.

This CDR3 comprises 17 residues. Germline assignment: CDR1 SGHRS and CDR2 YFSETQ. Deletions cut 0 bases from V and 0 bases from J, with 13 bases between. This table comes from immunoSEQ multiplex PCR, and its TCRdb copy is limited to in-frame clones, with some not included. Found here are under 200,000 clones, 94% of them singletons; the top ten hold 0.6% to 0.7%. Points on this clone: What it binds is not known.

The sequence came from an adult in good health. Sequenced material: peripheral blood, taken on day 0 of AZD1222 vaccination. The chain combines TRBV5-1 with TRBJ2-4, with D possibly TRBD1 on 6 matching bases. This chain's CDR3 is CASSLVTGELAKNIQYF. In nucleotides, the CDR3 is TGCGCCAGCAGCTTGGTGACAGGCGAGCTAGCCAAAAACATTCAGTACTTC.